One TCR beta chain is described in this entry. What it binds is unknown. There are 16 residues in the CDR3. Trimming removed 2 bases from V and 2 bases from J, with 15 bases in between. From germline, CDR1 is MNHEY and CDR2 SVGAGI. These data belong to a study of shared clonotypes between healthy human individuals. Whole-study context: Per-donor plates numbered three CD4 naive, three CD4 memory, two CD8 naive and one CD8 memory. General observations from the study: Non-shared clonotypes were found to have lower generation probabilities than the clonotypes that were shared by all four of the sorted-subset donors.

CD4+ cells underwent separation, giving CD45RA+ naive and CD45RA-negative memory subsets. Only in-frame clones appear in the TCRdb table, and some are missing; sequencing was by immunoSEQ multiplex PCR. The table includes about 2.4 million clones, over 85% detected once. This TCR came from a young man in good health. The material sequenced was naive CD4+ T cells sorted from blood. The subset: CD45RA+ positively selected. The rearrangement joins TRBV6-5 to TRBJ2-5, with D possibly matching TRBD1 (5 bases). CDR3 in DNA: TGTGCCAGCAGTTACGTGGACACCAGGGCTCAAGAGACCCAGTACTTC. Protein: CASSYVDTRAQETQYF.